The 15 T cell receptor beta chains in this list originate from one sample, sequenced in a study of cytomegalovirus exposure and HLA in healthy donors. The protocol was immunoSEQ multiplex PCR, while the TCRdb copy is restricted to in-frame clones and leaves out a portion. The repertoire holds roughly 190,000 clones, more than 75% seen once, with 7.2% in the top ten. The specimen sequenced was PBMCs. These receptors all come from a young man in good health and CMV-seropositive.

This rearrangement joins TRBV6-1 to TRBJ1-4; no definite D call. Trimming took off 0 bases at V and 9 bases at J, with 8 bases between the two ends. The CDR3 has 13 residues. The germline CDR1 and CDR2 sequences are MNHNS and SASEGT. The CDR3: CASSEAAGQKLFF. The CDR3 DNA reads TGTGCCAGCAGTGAAGCGGCAGGTCAAAAACTGTTTTTT.

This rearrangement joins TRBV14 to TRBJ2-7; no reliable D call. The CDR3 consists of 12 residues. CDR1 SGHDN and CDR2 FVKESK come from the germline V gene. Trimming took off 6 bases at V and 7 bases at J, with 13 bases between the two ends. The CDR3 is CASSTSRFEQYF. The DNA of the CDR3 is TGTGCCAGCAGTACATCCCGATTTGAGCAGTACTTC.

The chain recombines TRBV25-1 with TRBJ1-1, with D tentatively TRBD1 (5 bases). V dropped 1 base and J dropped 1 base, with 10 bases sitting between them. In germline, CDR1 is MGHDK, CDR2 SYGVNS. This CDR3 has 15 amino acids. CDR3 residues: CASSESRQTNTEAFF. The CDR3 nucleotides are TGTGCCAGCAGTGAATCCCGACAGACGAACACTGAAGCTTTCTTT.

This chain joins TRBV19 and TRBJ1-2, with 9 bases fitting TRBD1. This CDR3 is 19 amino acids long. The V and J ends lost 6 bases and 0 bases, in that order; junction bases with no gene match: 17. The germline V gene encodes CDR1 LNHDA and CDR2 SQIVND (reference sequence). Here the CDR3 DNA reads TGTGCCAGTAGAAGAGCTTGGGACAGGGCCCGCAGCCCTAACTATGGCTACACCTTC. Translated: CASRRAWDRARSPNYGYTF.

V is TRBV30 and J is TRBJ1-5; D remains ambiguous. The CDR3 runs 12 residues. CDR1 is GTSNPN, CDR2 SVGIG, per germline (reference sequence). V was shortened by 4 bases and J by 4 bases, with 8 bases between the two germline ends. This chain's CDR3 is CAWTLPNQPQHF. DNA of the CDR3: TGTGCCTGGACTTTACCTAATCAGCCCCAGCATTTT. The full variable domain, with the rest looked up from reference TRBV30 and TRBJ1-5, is SQTIHQWPATLVQPVGSPLSLECTVEGTSNPNLYWYRQAAGRGLQLLFYSVGIGQISSEVPQNLSASRPQDRQFILSSKKLLLSDSGFYLCAWTLPNQPQHFGDGTRLSIL.

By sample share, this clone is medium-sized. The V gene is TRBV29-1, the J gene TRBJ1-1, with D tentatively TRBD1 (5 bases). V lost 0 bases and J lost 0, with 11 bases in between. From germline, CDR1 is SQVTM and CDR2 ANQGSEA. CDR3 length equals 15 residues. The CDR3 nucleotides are TGCAGCGTTGAAGAAGGGACCTCCCTGAACACTGAAGCTTTCTTT. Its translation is CSVEEGTSLNTEAFF.

The CDR3 here is CASADANQPQHF. The CDR3 nucleotides are TGTGCCAGTGCCGATGCCAATCAGCCCCAGCATTTT. The genes are TRBV19 and TRBJ1-5; D unclear. The CDR3 extends over 12 amino acids. The ends were cut back, 8 bases at V and 3 bases at J, with 8 bases in the middle. Germline CDR1 and CDR2: LNHDA and SQIVND (reference sequence).

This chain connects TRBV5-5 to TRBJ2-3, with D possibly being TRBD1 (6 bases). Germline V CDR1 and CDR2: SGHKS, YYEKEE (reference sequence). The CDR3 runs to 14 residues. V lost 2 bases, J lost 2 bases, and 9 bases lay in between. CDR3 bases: TGTGCCAGCAGCTTTCGGACAGACACAGATACGCAGTATTTT. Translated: CASSFRTDTDTQYF.

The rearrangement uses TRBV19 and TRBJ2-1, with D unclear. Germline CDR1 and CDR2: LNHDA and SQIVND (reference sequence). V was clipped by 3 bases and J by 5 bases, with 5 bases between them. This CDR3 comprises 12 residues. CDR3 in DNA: TGTGCCAGTAGTATCCAGAACAATGAGCAGTTCTTC. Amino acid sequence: CASSIQNNEQFF.

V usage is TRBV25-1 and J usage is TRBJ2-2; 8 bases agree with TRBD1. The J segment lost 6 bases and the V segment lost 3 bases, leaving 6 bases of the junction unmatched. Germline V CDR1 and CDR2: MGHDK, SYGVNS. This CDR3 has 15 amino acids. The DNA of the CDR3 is TGTGCCAGCAGTGATCCCGGGACAGGAGCCGGGGAGCTGTTTTTT. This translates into CASSDPGTGAGELFF.

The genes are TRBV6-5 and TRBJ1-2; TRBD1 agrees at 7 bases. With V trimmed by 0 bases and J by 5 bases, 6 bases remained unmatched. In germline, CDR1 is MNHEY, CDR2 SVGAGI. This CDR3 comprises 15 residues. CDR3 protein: CASSYSSDRVYGYTF. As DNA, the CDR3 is TGTGCCAGCAGTTACTCGAGCGACAGGGTGTATGGCTACACCTTC.

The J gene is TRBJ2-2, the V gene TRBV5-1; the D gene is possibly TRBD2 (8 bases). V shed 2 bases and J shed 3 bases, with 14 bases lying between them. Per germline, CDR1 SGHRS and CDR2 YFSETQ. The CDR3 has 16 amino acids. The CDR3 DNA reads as TGCGCCAGCAGCTTCGGGAGGGGGCTAGACACCGGGGAGCTGTTTTTT. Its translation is CASSFGRGLDTGELFF. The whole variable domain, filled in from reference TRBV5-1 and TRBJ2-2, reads KAGVTQTPRYLIKTRGQQVTLSCSPISGHRSVSWYQQTPGQGLQFLFEYFSETQRNKGNFPGRFSGRQFSNSRSEMNVSTLELGDSALYLCASSFGRGLDTGELFFGEGSRLTVL.

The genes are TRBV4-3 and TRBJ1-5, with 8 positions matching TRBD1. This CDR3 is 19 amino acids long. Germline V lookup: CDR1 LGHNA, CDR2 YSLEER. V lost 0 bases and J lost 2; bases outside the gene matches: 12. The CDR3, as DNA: TGCGCCAGCAGCCAAGATCCCATTGCAGGGGGCTTGGGCAATCAGCCCCAGCATTTT. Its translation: CASSQDPIAGGLGNQPQHF.

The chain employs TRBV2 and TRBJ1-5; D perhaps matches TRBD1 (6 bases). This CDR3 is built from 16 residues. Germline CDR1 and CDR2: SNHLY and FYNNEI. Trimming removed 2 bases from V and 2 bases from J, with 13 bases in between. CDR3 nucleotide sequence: TGTGCCAGCAGTGAAATAGGGGGTTCGGGCAATCAGCCCCAGCATTTT. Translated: CASSEIGGSGNQPQHF.

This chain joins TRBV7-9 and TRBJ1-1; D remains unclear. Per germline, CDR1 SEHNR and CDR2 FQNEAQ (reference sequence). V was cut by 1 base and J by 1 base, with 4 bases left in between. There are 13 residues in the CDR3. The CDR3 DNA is TGTGCCAGCAGCTTAGTGCAGAACACTGAAGCTTTCTTT. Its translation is CASSLVQNTEAFF.